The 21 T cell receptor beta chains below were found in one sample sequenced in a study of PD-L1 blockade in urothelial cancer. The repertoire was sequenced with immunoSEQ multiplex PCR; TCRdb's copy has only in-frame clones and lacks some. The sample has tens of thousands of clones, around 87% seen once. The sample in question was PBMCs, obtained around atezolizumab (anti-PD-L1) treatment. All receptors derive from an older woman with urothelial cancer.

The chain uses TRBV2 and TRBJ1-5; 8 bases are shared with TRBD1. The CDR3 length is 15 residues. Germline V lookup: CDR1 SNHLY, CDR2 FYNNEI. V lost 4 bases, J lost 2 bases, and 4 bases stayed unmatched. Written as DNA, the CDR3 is TGTGCCAGCAGTGCGCAGACAGGGGGCAATCAGCCCCAGCATTTT. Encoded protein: CASSAQTGGNQPQHF. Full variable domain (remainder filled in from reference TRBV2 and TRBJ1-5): EPEVTQTPSHQVTQMGQEVILRCVPISNHLYFYWYRQILGQKVEFLVSFYNNEISEKSEIFDDQFSVERPDGSNFTLKIRSTKLEDSAMYFCASSAQTGGNQPQHFGDGTRLSIL.

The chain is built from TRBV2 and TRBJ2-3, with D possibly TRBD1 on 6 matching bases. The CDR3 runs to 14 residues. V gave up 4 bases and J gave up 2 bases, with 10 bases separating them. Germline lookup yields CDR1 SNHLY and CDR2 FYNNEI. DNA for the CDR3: TGTGCCAGCAGTGGAACAGGGCCCACAGATACGCAGTATTTT. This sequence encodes CASSGTGPTDTQYF.

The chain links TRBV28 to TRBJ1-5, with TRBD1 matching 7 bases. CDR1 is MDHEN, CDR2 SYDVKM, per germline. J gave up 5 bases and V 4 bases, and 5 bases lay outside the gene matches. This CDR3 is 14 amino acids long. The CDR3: CASSSGTAYQPQHF. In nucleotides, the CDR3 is TGTGCCAGCAGTTCCGGGACAGCATATCAGCCCCAGCATTTT.

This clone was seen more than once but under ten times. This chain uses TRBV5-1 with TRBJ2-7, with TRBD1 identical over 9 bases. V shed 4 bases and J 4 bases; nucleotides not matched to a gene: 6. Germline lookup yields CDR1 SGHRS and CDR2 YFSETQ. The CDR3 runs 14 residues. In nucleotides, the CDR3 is TGCGCCAGCAGCCATCGGACAGGGGAGTACGAGCAGTACTTC. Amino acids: CASSHRTGEYEQYF.

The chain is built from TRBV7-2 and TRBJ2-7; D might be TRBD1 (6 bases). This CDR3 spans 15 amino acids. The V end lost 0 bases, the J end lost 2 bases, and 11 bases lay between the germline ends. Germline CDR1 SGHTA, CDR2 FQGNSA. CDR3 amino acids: CASSLAPTGTYEQYF. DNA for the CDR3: TGTGCCAGCAGCTTAGCCCCGACAGGAACCTACGAGCAGTACTTC.

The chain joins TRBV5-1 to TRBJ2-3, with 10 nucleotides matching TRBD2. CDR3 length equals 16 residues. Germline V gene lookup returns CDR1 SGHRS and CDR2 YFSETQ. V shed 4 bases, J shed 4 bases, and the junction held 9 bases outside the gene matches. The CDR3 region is CASSPPSGSVADTQYF. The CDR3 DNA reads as TGCGCCAGCAGCCCACCTAGCGGGAGTGTCGCAGATACGCAGTATTTT.

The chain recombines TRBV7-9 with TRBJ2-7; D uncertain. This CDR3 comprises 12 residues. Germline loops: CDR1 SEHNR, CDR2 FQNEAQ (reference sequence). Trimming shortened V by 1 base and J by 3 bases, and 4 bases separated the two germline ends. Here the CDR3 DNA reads TGTGCCAGCAGCTTAGATCTCTACGAGCAGTACTTC. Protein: CASSLDLYEQYF. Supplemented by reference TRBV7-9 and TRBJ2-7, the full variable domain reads DTGVSQNPRHKITKRGQNVTFRCDPISEHNRLYWYRQTLGQGPEFLTYFQNEAQLEKSRLLSDRFSAERPKGSFSTLEIQRTEQGDSAMYLCASSLDLYEQYFGPGTRLTVT.

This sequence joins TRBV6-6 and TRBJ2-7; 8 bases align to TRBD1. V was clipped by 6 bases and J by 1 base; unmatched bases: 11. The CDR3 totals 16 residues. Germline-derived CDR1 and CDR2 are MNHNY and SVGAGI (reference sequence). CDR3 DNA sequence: TGTGCCAGCAGATCCTACGGACAGGGAGATTCCTACGAGCAGTACTTC. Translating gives CASRSYGQGDSYEQYF.

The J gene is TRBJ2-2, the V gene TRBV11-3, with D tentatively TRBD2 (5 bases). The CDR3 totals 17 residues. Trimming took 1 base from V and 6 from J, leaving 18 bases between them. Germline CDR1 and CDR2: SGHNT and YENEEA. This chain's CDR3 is CASSLARGGLRPGELFF. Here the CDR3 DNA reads TGTGCCAGCAGCTTAGCCCGTGGCGGACTCCGACCCGGGGAGCTGTTTTTT.

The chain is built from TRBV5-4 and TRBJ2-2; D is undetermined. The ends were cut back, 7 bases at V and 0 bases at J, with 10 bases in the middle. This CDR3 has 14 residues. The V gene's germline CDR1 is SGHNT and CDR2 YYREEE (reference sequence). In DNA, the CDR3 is TGTGCCAGCCGCGGCCTCCCGAACACCGGGGAGCTGTTTTTT. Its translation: CASRGLPNTGELFF.

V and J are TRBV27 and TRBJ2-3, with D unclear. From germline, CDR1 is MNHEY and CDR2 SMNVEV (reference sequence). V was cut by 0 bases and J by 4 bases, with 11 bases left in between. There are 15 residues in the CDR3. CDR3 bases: TGTGCCAGCAGTTTATCATTGTCTTCGGCAGATACGCAGTATTTT. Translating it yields CASSLSLSSADTQYF.

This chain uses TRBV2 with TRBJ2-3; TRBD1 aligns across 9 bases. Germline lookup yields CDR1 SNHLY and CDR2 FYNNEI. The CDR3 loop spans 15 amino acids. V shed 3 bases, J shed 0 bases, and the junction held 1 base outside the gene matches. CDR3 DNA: TGTGCCAGCAGTGAGGGGACAGGGAGCACAGATACGCAGTATTTT. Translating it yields CASSEGTGSTDTQYF.

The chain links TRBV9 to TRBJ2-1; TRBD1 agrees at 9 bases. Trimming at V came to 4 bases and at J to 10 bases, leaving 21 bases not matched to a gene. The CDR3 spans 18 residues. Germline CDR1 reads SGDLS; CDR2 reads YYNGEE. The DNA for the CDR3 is TGTGCCAGCAGCCCAGAGCCGGCCGGGACAGGGTTGAACCGGGAGCAGTTCTTC. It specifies CASSPEPAGTGLNREQFF.

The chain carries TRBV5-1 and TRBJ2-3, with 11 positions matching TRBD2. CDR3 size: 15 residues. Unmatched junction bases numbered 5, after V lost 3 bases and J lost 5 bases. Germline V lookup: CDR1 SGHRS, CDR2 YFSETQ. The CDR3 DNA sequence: TGCGCCAGCAGCTCGACTAGCGGGAAAGTAGATACGCAGTATTTT. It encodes CASSSTSGKVDTQYF.

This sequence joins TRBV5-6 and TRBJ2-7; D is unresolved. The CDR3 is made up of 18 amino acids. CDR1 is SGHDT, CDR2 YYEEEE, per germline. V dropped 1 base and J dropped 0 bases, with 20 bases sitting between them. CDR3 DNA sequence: TGTGCCAGCAGCTTGTTGCCTGGAGCTTCGAGAAGCTCCTACGAGCAGTACTTC. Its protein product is CASSLLPGASRSSYEQYF.

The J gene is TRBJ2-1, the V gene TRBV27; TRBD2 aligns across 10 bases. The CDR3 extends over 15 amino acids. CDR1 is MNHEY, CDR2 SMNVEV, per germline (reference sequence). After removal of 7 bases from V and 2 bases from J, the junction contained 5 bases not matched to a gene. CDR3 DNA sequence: TGTGCCAGCACCTTAGCGGGAGGTCCCTACAATGAGCAGTTCTTC. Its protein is CASTLAGGPYNEQFF.

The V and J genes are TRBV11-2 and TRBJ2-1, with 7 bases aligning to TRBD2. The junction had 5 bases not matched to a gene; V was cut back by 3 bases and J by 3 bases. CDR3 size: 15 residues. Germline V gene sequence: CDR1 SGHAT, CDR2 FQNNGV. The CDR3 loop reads CASSFWRGNYNEQFF. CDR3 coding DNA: TGTGCCAGCAGCTTTTGGCGGGGGAACTACAATGAGCAGTTCTTC.

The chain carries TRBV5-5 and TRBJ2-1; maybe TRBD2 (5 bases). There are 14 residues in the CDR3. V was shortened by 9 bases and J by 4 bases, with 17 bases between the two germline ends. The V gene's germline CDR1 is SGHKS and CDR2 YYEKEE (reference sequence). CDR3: CATSDSSSYNEQFF. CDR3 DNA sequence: TGTGCCACCTCGGACTCCTCCTCGTACAATGAGCAGTTCTTC. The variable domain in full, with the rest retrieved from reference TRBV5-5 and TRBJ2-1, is DAGVTQSPTHLIKTRGQQVTLRCSPISGHKSVSWYQQVLGQGPQFIFQYYEKEERGRGNFPDRFSARQFPNYSSELNVNALLLGDSALYLCATSDSSSYNEQFFGPGTRLTVL.

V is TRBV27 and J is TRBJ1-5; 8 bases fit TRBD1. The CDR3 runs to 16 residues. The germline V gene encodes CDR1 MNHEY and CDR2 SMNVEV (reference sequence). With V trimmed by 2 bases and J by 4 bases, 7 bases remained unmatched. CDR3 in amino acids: CASSLRPGGANQPQHF. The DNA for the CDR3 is TGTGCCAGCAGTTTAAGGCCAGGGGGCGCGAATCAGCCCCAGCATTTT.

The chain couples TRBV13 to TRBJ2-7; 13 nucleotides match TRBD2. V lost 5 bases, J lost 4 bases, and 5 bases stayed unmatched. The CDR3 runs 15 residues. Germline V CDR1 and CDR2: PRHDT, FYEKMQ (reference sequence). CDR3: CASSPGTSGTYEQYF. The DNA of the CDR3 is TGTGCCAGCAGCCCCGGGACTAGCGGGACGTACGAGCAGTACTTC.

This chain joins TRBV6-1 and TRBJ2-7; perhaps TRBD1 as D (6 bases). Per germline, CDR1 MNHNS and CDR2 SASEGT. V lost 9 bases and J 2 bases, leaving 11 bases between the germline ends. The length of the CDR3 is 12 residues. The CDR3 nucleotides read TGTGCCAGTAATGGGGGCACCTACGAGCAGTACTTC. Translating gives CASNGGTYEQYF.